These 15 T cell receptor beta chains were sequenced from one sample in a study of blood T cells in healthy people across ages. A J-beta primer mix and a sample-barcoded 5' primer were used in a second PCR of roughly 7 to 12 cycles. TCRdb reprocessed the 5' RACE reads via MiXCR and lists one record per CDR3 protein. The sample has about 970,000 distinct CDR3 sequences; roughly 51% are singletons. Specimen: blood. These receptors came from a woman aged 55-70 years in good health.

This clonotype has only a few counts. This rearrangement joins TRBV20-1 to TRBJ2-1; 9 bases fit TRBD2. Germline V gene sequence: CDR1 DFQATT, CDR2 SNEGSKA (reference sequence). The CDR3 consists of 15 residues. After removal of 5 bases from V and 8 bases from J, the junction contained 13 bases not matched to a gene. CDR3 DNA: TGCAGTGCTTTTGCCGGGACTAGCTTGTTGGATGAGCAGTTCTTC. It specifies CSAFAGTSLLDEQFF.

This clonotype was counted only a few times. J is TRBJ2-7 and V is TRBV6-6; D might be TRBD1 or TRBD2, each matching 5 bases. Germline-derived CDR1 and CDR2 are MNHNY and SVGAGI (reference sequence). The CDR3 contains 15 residues. V lost 2 bases, J lost 0 bases, and 11 bases lay in between. This CDR3 is CASSYTRDASYEQYF. The DNA of the CDR3 is TGTGCCAGCAGTTACACTCGGGACGCCTCCTACGAGCAGTACTTC.

The chain uses TRBV24-1 and TRBJ1-2; D is perhaps TRBD1 (6 bases). Germline V gene data show CDR1 as KGHDR and CDR2 as SFDVKD. The CDR3 runs to 14 residues. V dropped 4 bases and J dropped 4 bases, with 12 bases sitting between them. The CDR3 nucleotides are TGTGCCACCAGTGACCCCGGACAGATCTATGGCTACACCTTC. Its translation: CATSDPGQIYGYTF.

This clonotype was seen a handful of times. V gene TRBV3-1 combines with J gene TRBJ2-4; 8 nucleotides agree with TRBD2. The germline gives CDR1 LGHDT, CDR2 YNNKEL (reference sequence). This CDR3 region has 15 residues. Trimming removed 4 bases from V and 5 bases from J; junction bases left unmatched: 7. The CDR3 coding sequence is TGTGCCAGCAGCCTCGGGGCTAGCGGGCAAAACATTCAGTACTTC. This sequence encodes CASSLGASGQNIQYF. Combining the CDR3 with reference TRBV3-1 and TRBJ2-4 gives the whole variable domain DTAVSQTPKYLVTQMGNDKSIKCEQNLGHDTMYWYKQDSKKFLKIMFSYNNKELIINETVPNRFSPKSPDKAHLNLHINSLELGDSAVYFCASSLGASGQNIQYFGAGTRLSVL.

The chain couples TRBV20-1 to TRBJ1-1; D may be TRBD1 (6 bases). V dropped 5 bases and J dropped 1 base, with 11 bases sitting between them. Germline loops: CDR1 DFQATT, CDR2 SNEGSKA (reference sequence). This CDR3 is 13 amino acids long. CDR3 nucleotide sequence: TGCAGTGCTTTGGGGGGGGCGAACACTGAAGCTTTCTTT. This sequence encodes CSALGGANTEAFF.

The CDR3 sequence: CASSSGRYKAGSGANVLTF. The CDR3 DNA sequence: TGTGCCAGCAGTTCCGGCCGGTACAAAGCAGGCTCTGGGGCCAACGTCCTGACTTTC. The rearrangement links TRBV11-2 to TRBJ2-6; no clear D gene. The CDR3 covers 19 residues. Trimming took 6 bases from V and 0 from J, leaving 21 bases between them. Germline CDR1 is SGHAT and CDR2 is FQNNGV. The full variable domain, rest sourced from reference TRBV11-2 and TRBJ2-6, is EAGVAQSPRYKIIEKRQSVAFWCNPISGHATLYWYQQILGQGPKLLIQFQNNGVVDDSQLPKDRFSAERLKGVDSTLKIQPAKLEDSAVYLCASSSGRYKAGSGANVLTFGAGSRLTVL.

This clonotype has more than one count but fewer than ten. The chain employs TRBV29-1 and TRBJ2-1; TRBD2 might be the D (7 bases). V was cut by 5 bases and J by 3 bases, with 11 bases left in between. Germline CDR1 is SQVTM and CDR2 is ANQGSEA. The CDR3 spans 13 residues. The CDR3 here is CSVRGGYYNEQFF. CDR3 bases: TGCAGCGTTAGGGGGGGTTACTACAATGAGCAGTTCTTC.

The V gene is TRBV4-3, the J gene TRBJ2-5; 11 bases match TRBD1. V gave up 5 bases and J gave up 5 bases; unmatched junction bases: 7. The V gene's germline CDR1 is LGHNA and CDR2 YSLEER. The CDR3 extends over 15 amino acids. The CDR3 here is CASSLWTGGSETQYF. CDR3 sequence (DNA): TGCGCCAGCAGCTTATGGACAGGGGGCAGTGAGACCCAGTACTTC.

The rearrangement joins TRBV10-3 to TRBJ1-5; tentative D call: TRBD1 (5 bases). Trimming left V 2 bases short and J 2 bases short, with 10 bases between. CDR1 and CDR2 (germline): ENHRY, SYGVKD. The CDR3 totals 15 residues. The CDR3 here is CAISEEDTRNQPQHF. As DNA, the CDR3 is TGTGCCATCAGTGAGGAGGACACCCGCAATCAGCCCCAGCATTTT.

The chain has TRBV28 and TRBJ2-2; D assignment may be TRBD1 or TRBD2 (7 bases each). The germline V gene encodes CDR1 MDHEN and CDR2 SYDVKM. The CDR3 extends over 16 amino acids. V was clipped by 5 bases and J by 4 bases, with 17 bases between them. CDR3: CASSAGRGRGTGELFF. CDR3 coding DNA: TGTGCCAGCAGTGCAGGGAGGGGGCGAGGCACCGGGGAGCTGTTTTTT.

The chain is built from TRBV5-1 and TRBJ2-1; 8 positions match TRBD1. Germline lookup yields CDR1 SGHRS and CDR2 YFSETQ. The CDR3 consists of 14 residues. With 0 bases clipped from V and 13 bases from J, the junction kept 9 bases outside the gene matches. The CDR3 spells CASSLGQGRRGQFF. CDR3 coding DNA: TGCGCCAGCAGCTTGGGACAGGGGAGAAGGGGTCAGTTCTTC.

This clonotype came up a few times. This chain's CDR3 is CSARVSRYEQYF. CDR3 DNA: TGCAGTGCTAGAGTGTCGAGATACGAGCAGTACTTC. The chain carries TRBV20-1 and TRBJ2-7; no clear D. The CDR3 is made up of 12 amino acids. Germline values: CDR1 DFQATT, CDR2 SNEGSKA (reference sequence). V was pared by 1 base and J by 4 bases, with 8 bases between.

About this clonotype: A much larger clone lies a single base off, so this may be a read error. The DNA for the CDR3 is TGTGCCAGCAGCCACTCTAAAGAGACCCAGTACTTC. It translates to CASSHSKETQYF. The V and J genes are TRBV3-1 and TRBJ2-5; D is unclear. The CDR3 spans 12 residues. Trimming took 3 bases from V and 3 from J, leaving 5 bases between them. Per germline, CDR1 LGHDT and CDR2 YNNKEL (reference sequence).

DNA of the CDR3: TGCAGCGTTGGGACGGACAGGGGTCAGGATACGCAGTATTTT. Translating gives CSVGTDRGQDTQYF. J is TRBJ2-3 and V is TRBV29-1, with 9 bases aligning to TRBD1. V was clipped by 4 bases and J by 6 bases; unmatched bases: 8. The CDR3 spans 14 residues. The germline gives CDR1 SQVTM, CDR2 ANQGSEA.

This sequence joins TRBV10-3 and TRBJ2-3; D is unresolved. Trimming pared 7 bases from V and 4 bases from J, leaving 12 bases between. This CDR3 comprises 13 residues. Germline V gene sequence: CDR1 ENHRY, CDR2 SYGVKD. The CDR3 DNA sequence: TGTGCCATCATGGACGGTGCCTCAGATACGCAGTATTTT. Amino acid sequence: CAIMDGASDTQYF.